The 9 T cell receptor beta chains listed next were all sequenced from one sample in a study of T cell responses to AZD1222 COVID-19 vaccine. The table came from immunoSEQ multiplex PCR; TCRdb's copy has only in-frame clones and leaves some out. The table has 100,000 or so clones, around 84% seen once. The sample consisted of peripheral blood, taken on day 0 of AZD1222 vaccination. The receptors come from an adult in good health.

The chain combines TRBV7-9 with TRBJ2-7; no firm D call. The CDR3 spans 12 residues. CDR1 and CDR2 (germline): SEHNR, FQNEAQ (reference sequence). V gave up 6 bases and J gave up 1 base, with 7 bases separating them. In DNA form, the CDR3 reads TGTGCCAGCAGTGGACGGTCCTACGAGCAGTACTTC. Its protein product is CASSGRSYEQYF.

The chain recombines TRBV25-1 with TRBJ2-5, with no clear D. The CDR3 loop spans 11 amino acids. Germline lookup yields CDR1 MGHDK and CDR2 SYGVNS. The V end lost 5 bases, the J end lost 4 bases, and 5 bases lay between the germline ends. The CDR3, as DNA: TGTGCCAGCAGTCGTACAGAGACCCAGTACTTC. Its protein product is CASSRTETQYF.

The rearrangement uses TRBV9 and TRBJ2-2; D uncertain. V lost 4 bases and J lost 2, with 12 bases in between. CDR1 SGDLS and CDR2 YYNGEE come from the germline V gene. The CDR3 is 15 residues long. CDR3 protein: CASSPPGPNTGELFF. The CDR3 DNA reads as TGTGCCAGCAGCCCCCCAGGACCCAACACCGGGGAGCTGTTTTTT.

The rearrangement links TRBV9 to TRBJ2-1, with 10 positions matching TRBD2. V was pared by 0 bases and J by 4 bases, with 4 bases of the junction left unmatched. The CDR3 sequence is 16 residues long. In germline, CDR1 is SGDLS, CDR2 YYNGEE. The CDR3 loop is CASSVGTSGTYNEQFF. DNA of the CDR3: TGTGCCAGCAGCGTAGGAACTAGCGGGACATACAATGAGCAGTTCTTC.

The chain has TRBV5-1 and TRBJ2-7; D may be TRBD1 (6 bases). With 1 base removed from V and 4 bases from J, the gap between germline ends came to 9 bases. Germline CDR1 is SGHRS and CDR2 is YFSETQ. The CDR3 has 13 amino acids. The CDR3 bases are TGCGCCAGCAGCTTGAGACAGGATTACGAGCAGTACTTC. As protein: CASSLRQDYEQYF.

The chain uses TRBV28 and TRBJ1-1, with D possibly matching TRBD1 (5 bases). The length of the CDR3 is 20 residues. Germline CDR1 is MDHEN and CDR2 is SYDVKM. V was shortened by 1 base and J by 1 base, with 25 bases between the two germline ends. The CDR3 sequence: CASSLLSPGSKGKRNTEAFF. The CDR3 DNA sequence: TGTGCCAGCAGTTTATTGTCCCCCGGAAGCAAGGGGAAGAGGAACACTGAAGCTTTCTTT. Full variable domain (remainder filled in from reference TRBV28 and TRBJ1-1): DVKVTQSSRYLVKRTGEKVFLECVQDMDHENMFWYRQDPGLGLRLIYFSYDVKMKEKGDIPEGYSVSREKKERFSLILESASTNQTSMYLCASSLLSPGSKGKRNTEAFFGQGTRLTVV.

V and J are TRBV5-8 and TRBJ1-4; D gene uncertain. Deletions cut 6 bases from V and 1 base from J, with 16 bases between. CDR3 length: 16 residues. Per the germline V gene, CDR1 is SGHTS and CDR2 is YDEGEE. The CDR3 DNA reads as TGTGCCAGCACCAGTAGATGGGGTGGAACTAATGAAAAACTGTTTTTT. Translation: CASTSRWGGTNEKLFF.

The genes are TRBV6-2 or TRBV6-3 and TRBJ1-5; D unclear. The V end was cut by 4 bases, the J end by 7 bases, with 8 bases between. CDR1 MNHEY and CDR2 SVGEGT come from the germline V gene. CDR3 length equals 12 residues. The DNA for the CDR3 is TGTGCCAGCAGTTTCAGTGGGCAGCCCCAGCATTTT. It translates to CASSFSGQPQHF.

The J gene is TRBJ1-4, the V gene TRBV30; the match to TRBD1 covers 10 bases. The CDR3 covers 15 residues. V was clipped by 3 bases and J by 5 bases; unmatched bases: 6. Germline lookup yields CDR1 GTSNPN and CDR2 SVGIG (reference sequence). The DNA of the CDR3 is TGTGCCTGGAGCAAGACAGGGGGCAGGAATGAAAAACTGTTTTTT. It is translated as CAWSKTGGRNEKLFF.